This T cell receptor (beta chain) was retrieved from a study of T cell changes during pregnancy in multiple sclerosis. The assay was immunoSEQ multiplex PCR, and TCRdb's table has in-frame clones only and misses some. The sample includes 90,000 to 130,000 clones, 80% to 95% of them seen just once. Germline V lookup: CDR1 SGHNT, CDR2 YYREEE (reference sequence). Trimming shortened V by 2 bases and J by 1 base, and 9 bases separated the two germline ends. This CDR3 comprises 14 residues. The sequence was collected from a female donor with multiple sclerosis, enrolled in a pregnancy study. The rearrangement links TRBV5-4 to TRBJ2-5; D possibly corresponds to TRBD1 (6 bases). Material: peripheral blood, obtained in the third trimester of pregnancy. Written as DNA, the CDR3 is TGTGCCAGCAGCTTACAGGGAAGCCAAGAGACCCAGTACTTC. This encodes CASSLQGSQETQYF.